The clone carrying this T cell receptor beta chain was counted many times. The data derive from a study of T cells in Graves' hyperthyroidism and ophthalmopathy. RNA transcripts were the template for amplifying TCR beta CDR3 regions. TCR CDR3 underwent first-round RT-PCR with the HTBI primer set. TCRdb reprocessed the multiplex PCR reads with MiXCR, giving one entry per CDR3 protein. Found here are some 600,000 distinct CDR3 sequences, more than 11% of them singletons; the top ten hold 5.5% to 7.5%. The CDR3 is 12 amino acids. The V and J ends lost 4 bases and 5 bases respectively, with 9 bases between them. Germline V gives CDR1 GTSNPN, CDR2 SVGIG (reference sequence). Diagnosing involved the use of clinical symptoms, serum thyroxine and TRAb, thyroid ultrasound and orbital computed tomography. PBMCs were derived from 10 ml fresh peripheral blood.

V usage is TRBV30 and J usage is TRBJ1-5; D is ambiguous. The source material was blood. The origin of this receptor is a woman younger than 45 with Graves' hyperthyroidism that later progressed to Graves' ophthalmopathy. DNA of the CDR3: TGTGCCTGGACCACGGGATATCAGCCCCAGCATTTT. It encodes CAWTTGYQPQHF.